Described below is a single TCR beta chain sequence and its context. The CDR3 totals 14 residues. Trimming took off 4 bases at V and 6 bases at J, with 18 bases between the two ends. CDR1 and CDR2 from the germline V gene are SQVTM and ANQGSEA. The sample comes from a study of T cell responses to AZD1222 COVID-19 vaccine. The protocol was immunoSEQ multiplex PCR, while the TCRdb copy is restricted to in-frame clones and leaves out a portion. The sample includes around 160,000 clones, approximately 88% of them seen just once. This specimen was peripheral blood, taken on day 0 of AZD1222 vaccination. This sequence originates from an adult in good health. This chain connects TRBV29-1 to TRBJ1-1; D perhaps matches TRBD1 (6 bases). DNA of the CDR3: TGCAGCGTTGGGGCCCAGGGGAGAGGCGCTGAAGCTTTCTTT. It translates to CSVGAQGRGAEAFF. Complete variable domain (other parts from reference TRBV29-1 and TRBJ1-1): SAVISQKPSRDICQRGTSLTIQCQVDSQVTMMFWYRQQPGQSLTLIATANQGSEATYESGFVIDKFPISRPNLTFSTLTVSNMSPEDSSIYLCSVGAQGRGAEAFFGQGTRLTVV.